This T cell receptor (beta chain) was observed in a study of blood T cell repertoires in COVID-19. The overall study: Acute and convalescent COVID-19 specimens originated in the United States, Italy and Spain. In each case, the material was cDNA or gDNA derived from T cells, B-cell-depleted T cells, or PBMCs.

Seattle enrolled patients during active infection and tracked them longitudinally. Only in-frame clones appear in the TCRdb table, and some are missing; sequencing was by immunoSEQ multiplex PCR. Here the sample spans 150,000 to 200,000 clones, approximately 93% being singletons. Trimming cost V 6 bases and J 4 bases; bases outside gene matches: 2. Germline CDR1 reads SEHNR; CDR2 reads FQNEAQ (reference sequence). There are 13 residues in the CDR3. The sequencing sample was made of peripheral blood. The chain recombines TRBV7-9 with TRBJ2-5, with TRBD2 identical over 10 bases. The TCR was taken from an older woman with COVID-19, enrolled during active disease. CDR3 region: CASRRLAGETQYF. CDR3 in DNA: TGTGCCAGCAGGCGACTAGCGGGAGAGACCCAGTACTTC.